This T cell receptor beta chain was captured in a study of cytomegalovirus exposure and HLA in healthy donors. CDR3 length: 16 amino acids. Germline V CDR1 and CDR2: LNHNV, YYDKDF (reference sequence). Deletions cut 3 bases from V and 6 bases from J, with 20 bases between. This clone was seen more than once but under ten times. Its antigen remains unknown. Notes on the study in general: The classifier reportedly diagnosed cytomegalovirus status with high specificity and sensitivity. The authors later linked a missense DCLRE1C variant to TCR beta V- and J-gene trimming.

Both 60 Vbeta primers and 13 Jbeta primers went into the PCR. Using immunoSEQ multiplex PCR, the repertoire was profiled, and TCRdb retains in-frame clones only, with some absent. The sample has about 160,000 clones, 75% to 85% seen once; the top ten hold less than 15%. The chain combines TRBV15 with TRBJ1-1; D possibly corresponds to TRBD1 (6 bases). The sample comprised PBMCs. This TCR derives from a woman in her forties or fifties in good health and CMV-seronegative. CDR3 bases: TGTGCCACCAGCAGCCCCCGGACAGATAAAGGGTCTGAAGCTTTCTTT. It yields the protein CATSSPRTDKGSEAFF.